Following are 14 T cell receptor beta chains from one sample sequenced in a study of neoadjuvant anti-PD-1 for oral cavity cancer. This table comes from immunoSEQ multiplex PCR, and its TCRdb copy is limited to in-frame clones, with some not included. Here the sample spans tens of thousands of clones, approximately 82% being singletons. This material consisted of PBMCs, taken before nivolumab (anti-PD-1) treatment. The receptors here all came from a person aged 35-79 years with oral cavity squamous cell carcinoma.

The V gene is TRBV19, the J gene TRBJ2-5, with 7 bases identical to TRBD1. From germline, CDR1 is LNHDA and CDR2 SQIVND (reference sequence). The CDR3 runs 14 residues. V lost 5 bases and J lost 5; bases outside the gene matches: 8. The CDR3 sequence is CASSGHRGQETQYF. Written as DNA, the CDR3 is TGTGCCAGTAGTGGTCACAGGGGCCAGGAGACCCAGTACTTC. Together with reference TRBV19 and TRBJ2-5, the CDR3 gives the full variable domain: DGGITQSPKYLFRKEGQNVTLSCEQNLNHDAMYWYRQDPGQGLRLIYYSQIVNDFQKGDIAEGYSVSREKKESFPLTVTSAQKNPTAFYLCASSGHRGQETQYFGPGTRLLVL.

The V and J genes are TRBV6-6 and TRBJ2-3; possible D gene TRBD1, 5 bases. Looked up from germline, CDR1 is MNHNY and CDR2 is SVGAGI (reference sequence). There are 15 residues in the CDR3. The V gene lost 0 bases and the J gene lost 3 bases, with 10 bases spanning the gap. CDR3 nucleotides: TGTGCCAGCAGTTACTCGAGGACAATAACAGATACGCAGTATTTT. Translation gives CASSYSRTITDTQYF.

CDR3 sequence reads: CASSELAGYHEQFF. The CDR3 bases are TGTGCCAGCAGTGAACTAGCGGGATATCATGAGCAGTTCTTC. J is TRBJ2-1 and V is TRBV2, with 9 bases identical to TRBD2. The CDR3 totals 14 residues. Per the germline V gene, CDR1 is SNHLY and CDR2 is FYNNEI. The junction had 4 bases not matched to a gene; V was cut back by 2 bases and J by 8 bases.

V and J are TRBV7-9 and TRBJ2-2; D assignment may be TRBD1 or TRBD2 (6 bases each). Per germline, CDR1 SEHNR and CDR2 FQNEAQ (reference sequence). This CDR3 contains 13 residues. With 5 bases removed from V and 7 bases from J, the gap between germline ends came to 11 bases. CDR3 coding DNA: TGTGCCAGCAGCCCCGGGGGCGGCGGGGAGCTGTTTTTT. It yields the protein CASSPGGGGELFF.

The chain joins TRBV5-6 to TRBJ1-3; 9 bases align to TRBD1. Unmatched junction bases numbered 7, after V lost 3 bases and J lost 0 bases. The germline gives CDR1 SGHDT, CDR2 YYEEEE. The CDR3 loop spans 17 amino acids. CDR3 nucleotide sequence: TGTGCCAGCAGCTCACAGGGGGCCACAGCCTCTGGAAACACCATATATTTT. Translation: CASSSQGATASGNTIYF.

The chain is built from TRBV19 and TRBJ2-7; 10 nucleotides match TRBD1. There are 13 residues in the CDR3. V gave up 8 bases and J gave up 4 bases; unmatched junction bases: 5. The germline gives CDR1 LNHDA, CDR2 SQIVND (reference sequence). CDR3 sequence (DNA): TGTGCCAGTTCCGACAGGGGGCTTTACGAGCAGTACTTC. This translates into CASSDRGLYEQYF.

The chain employs TRBV9 and TRBJ1-2; TRBD1 is a possible D gene (5 bases). The V gene's germline CDR1 is SGDLS and CDR2 YYNGEE. With 4 bases removed from V and 8 bases from J, the gap between germline ends came to 18 bases. The CDR3 extends over 14 amino acids. Written as DNA, the CDR3 is TGTGCCAGCAGCCCTCGAATCGGGTGGGGCGGCTACACCTTC. Translated, it gives CASSPRIGWGGYTF.

This chain uses TRBV9 with TRBJ2-1, with 7 bases matching TRBD2. Germline values: CDR1 SGDLS, CDR2 YYNGEE. The CDR3 consists of 16 residues. The V gene end was trimmed by 4 bases and the J gene end by 0 bases; junction bases not matched to a gene: 7. CDR3 amino acids: CASSPGGGGSYNEQFF. In nucleotides, the CDR3 is TGTGCCAGCAGCCCCGGCGGGGGTGGCTCCTACAATGAGCAGTTCTTC.

The chain combines TRBV7-8 with TRBJ1-1, with 8 positions matching TRBD1. Per germline, CDR1 SGHVS and CDR2 FQNEAQ. CDR3 length: 14 amino acids. With V trimmed by 3 bases and J by 6 bases, 6 bases remained unmatched. CDR3 sequence: CASSLMVRGPEAFF. As DNA, the CDR3 is TGTGCCAGCAGCTTGATGGTCAGGGGGCCTGAAGCTTTCTTT.

The gene calls are TRBV28 and TRBJ2-1; 11 bases map to TRBD2. There are 16 residues in the CDR3. Trimming removed 5 bases from V and 6 bases from J; junction bases left unmatched: 9. The germline V gene encodes CDR1 MDHEN and CDR2 SYDVKM. The CDR3: CASSPPLAGGINEQFF. The CDR3 nucleotides are TGTGCCAGCAGTCCCCCCCTAGCGGGAGGAATCAATGAGCAGTTCTTC.

The CDR3, as DNA: TGCGCCAGCAGGACAGATTTAGCAACTAATGAAAAACTGTTTTTT. It is translated as CASRTDLATNEKLFF. The chain couples TRBV5-1 to TRBJ1-4; D perhaps matches TRBD1 (5 bases). V was clipped by 5 bases and J by 0 bases, with 11 bases between them. The CDR3 is made up of 15 amino acids. CDR1 is SGHRS and CDR2 is YFSETQ in the germline V gene. Based on the CDR3 plus reference TRBV5-1 and TRBJ1-4, the full variable domain is KAGVTQTPRYLIKTRGQQVTLSCSPISGHRSVSWYQQTPGQGLQFLFEYFSETQRNKGNFPGRFSGRQFSNSRSEMNVSTLELGDSALYLCASRTDLATNEKLFFGSGTQLSVL.

The CDR3 loop reads CASSITWQGPYEQYF. The CDR3 DNA reads TGTGCCAGTAGTATAACCTGGCAGGGACCCTACGAGCAGTACTTC. The chain joins TRBV19 to TRBJ2-7, with D perhaps TRBD1 or TRBD2 (5 bases each). Germline V gene sequence: CDR1 LNHDA, CDR2 SQIVND (reference sequence). V was clipped by 2 bases and J by 2 bases, with 13 bases between them. The CDR3 is made up of 15 amino acids.

This chain connects TRBV4-2 to TRBJ2-5; 10 nucleotides align to TRBD2. This CDR3 region has 16 residues. The germline CDR1 and CDR2 sequences are LGHNA and YNFKEQ. The J segment lost 5 bases and the V segment lost 1 base, leaving 7 bases of the junction unmatched. DNA for the CDR3: TGTGCCAGCAGCCAAGGTCTACTAGCGGGGTCGGAGACCCAGTACTTC. The encoded protein is CASSQGLLAGSETQYF.

The chain uses TRBV4-1 and TRBJ2-7, with D tentatively TRBD2 (5 bases). This CDR3 comprises 11 residues. Germline CDR1 and CDR2: MGHRA and YSYEKL. The ends were cut back, 10 bases at V and 6 bases at J, with 13 bases in the middle. As DNA, the CDR3 is TGCGCCACCGGGGTGGCCGGCGAGCAGTACTTC. This encodes CATGVAGEQYF.